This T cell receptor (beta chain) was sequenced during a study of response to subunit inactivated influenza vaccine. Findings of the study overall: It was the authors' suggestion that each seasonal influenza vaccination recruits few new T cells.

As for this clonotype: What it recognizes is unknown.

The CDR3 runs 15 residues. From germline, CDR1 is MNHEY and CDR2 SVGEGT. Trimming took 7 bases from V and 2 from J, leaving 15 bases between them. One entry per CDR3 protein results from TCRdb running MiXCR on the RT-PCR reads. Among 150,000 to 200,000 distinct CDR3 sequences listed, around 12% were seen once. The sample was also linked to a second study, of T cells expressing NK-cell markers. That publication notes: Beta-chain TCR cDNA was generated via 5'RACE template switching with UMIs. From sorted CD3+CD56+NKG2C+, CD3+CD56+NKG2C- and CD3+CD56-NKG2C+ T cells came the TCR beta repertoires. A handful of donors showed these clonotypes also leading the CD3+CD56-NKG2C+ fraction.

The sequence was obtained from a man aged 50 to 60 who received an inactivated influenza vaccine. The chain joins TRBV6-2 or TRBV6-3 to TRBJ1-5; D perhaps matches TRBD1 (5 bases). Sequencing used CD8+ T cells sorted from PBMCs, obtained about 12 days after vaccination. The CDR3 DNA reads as TGTGCCAGCACCCAGGGCCAGGACGGCAATCAGCCCCAGCATTTT. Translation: CASTQGQDGNQPQHF.